These 13 T cell receptor beta chains were sequenced from one sample in a study of blood T cell repertoires in COVID-19. Clones were sequenced by immunoSEQ multiplex PCR, and TCRdb holds only the in-frame ones, with some missing. The sample has 50,000 to 65,000 clones, approximately 86% seen once. What was sequenced was peripheral blood. Receptor source: a man in his forties or fifties with acute or convalescent COVID-19.

This clone appeared a few times. J is TRBJ1-4 and V is TRBV6-5; D may be TRBD1 (5 bases). Trimming shortened V by 6 bases and J by 4 bases, and 9 bases separated the two germline ends. This CDR3 has 13 residues. CDR1 MNHEY and CDR2 SVGAGI come from the germline V gene. The DNA for the CDR3 is TGTGCCAGCAGCGGGGGGATTAATGAAAAACTGTTTTTT. It encodes CASSGGINEKLFF.

V is TRBV6-5 and J is TRBJ2-3, with 9 bases fitting TRBD1. The CDR3 contains 13 residues. Looked up from germline, CDR1 is MNHEY and CDR2 is SVGAGI. V lost 10 bases and J lost 4; bases outside the gene matches: 6. The DNA for the CDR3 is TGTGCCACTCGCGGGACAGGGTCAGATACGCAGTATTTT. Translated: CATRGTGSDTQYF.

The chain uses TRBV5-1 and TRBJ2-7; D may be TRBD2 (6 bases). CDR1 is SGHRS, CDR2 YFSETQ, per germline. Between the trimmed V and J ends, which lost 3 bases and 2 bases, there was a span of 12 bases. The CDR3 length is 14 residues. In DNA, the CDR3 is TGCGCCAGCAGCTGGAGGGGCGGGACCTACGAGCAGTACTTC. Its translation: CASSWRGGTYEQYF.

The J gene is TRBJ1-6, the V gene TRBV30, with a weak D call TRBD1 (5 bases). The germline gives CDR1 GTSNPN, CDR2 SVGIG (reference sequence). V shed 0 bases and J shed 0 bases, with 21 bases lying between them. There are 20 residues in the CDR3. CDR3 nucleotides: TGTGCCTGGAGTGTAAGTGGGGCGGGGACGGTCAGCTCCTATAATTCACCCCTCCACTTT. This translates into CAWSVSGAGTVSSYNSPLHF.

The genes are TRBV6-1 and TRBJ1-1, with D hard to call. The V gene's germline CDR1 is MNHNS and CDR2 SASEGT. Trimming stripped 6 bases from V and 6 bases from J, with 14 bases between. The CDR3 is 13 residues long. CDR3 sequence reads: CASSDTPVAEAFF. In nucleotides, the CDR3 is TGTGCCAGCAGCGACACTCCAGTCGCTGAAGCTTTCTTT.

The chain is built from TRBV4-1 and TRBJ1-2; 10 bases map to TRBD1. Per germline, CDR1 MGHRA and CDR2 YSYEKL. After removal of 0 bases from V and 3 bases from J, the junction contained 7 bases not matched to a gene. The CDR3 runs 17 residues. The CDR3 nucleotides are TGCGCCAGCAGCCAAGATCGGACAGGGGGAAGGGACTATGGCTACACCTTC. Translating it yields CASSQDRTGGRDYGYTF.

CDR3 sequence reads: CAISGTGGMMGYTF. DNA of the CDR3: TGTGCCATCAGCGGTACAGGGGGCATGATGGGCTACACCTTC. The rearrangement uses TRBV10-3 and TRBJ1-2; 9 bases match TRBD1. From germline, CDR1 is ENHRY and CDR2 SYGVKD. The trim removed 6 bases at V and 8 bases at J, leaving 10 bases unmatched. The CDR3 runs 14 residues.

This chain links TRBV5-1 with TRBJ2-7, with 11 nucleotides matching TRBD2. This CDR3 spans 14 amino acids. Germline CDR1 and CDR2: SGHRS and YFSETQ. V dropped 2 bases and J dropped 3; count of bases not matched to a gene: 1. CDR3 coding DNA: TGCGCCAGCAGCTTTAGCGGGGGGGTCTACGAGCAGTACTTC. Its translation: CASSFSGGVYEQYF.

CDR3 in DNA: TGTGCCAGCAGCTTAGCGGGGCACAGCTCCTACAATGAGCAGTTCTTC. It yields the protein CASSLAGHSSYNEQFF. The rearrangement joins TRBV11-1 to TRBJ2-1; TRBD1 is a possible D gene (5 bases). The germline V gene encodes CDR1 SGHAT and CDR2 FQDESV (reference sequence). V was clipped by 0 bases and J by 0 bases, with 9 bases between them. CDR3 length equals 16 residues.

This chain joins TRBV6-5 and TRBJ2-1; 8 bases map to TRBD2. Germline-derived CDR1 and CDR2 are MNHEY and SVGAGI. The trim removed 7 bases at V and 7 bases at J, leaving 9 bases unmatched. The CDR3 loop spans 14 amino acids. The CDR3 loop is CASISGGTGNEQFF. In DNA form, the CDR3 reads TGTGCCAGCATCAGCGGGGGCACTGGGAATGAGCAGTTCTTC.

This chain joins TRBV4-1 and TRBJ1-1; TRBD1 might be the D (6 bases). V gave up 4 bases and J gave up 1 base, with 13 bases separating them. Germline assignment: CDR1 MGHRA and CDR2 YSYEKL. The CDR3 covers 15 residues. The CDR3 DNA is TGCGCCAGCAGCCGGACGGACAGCCAGAACACTGAAGCTTTCTTT. This sequence encodes CASSRTDSQNTEAFF.

Here the CDR3 DNA reads TGCGCCAGCAGCCGGACAGGAGGTACCTACGAGCAGTACTTC. Protein sequence: CASSRTGGTYEQYF. The chain employs TRBV5-1 and TRBJ2-7; 7 bases are shared with TRBD1. With V trimmed by 4 bases and J by 2 bases, 6 bases remained unmatched. The CDR3 has 14 amino acids. From germline, CDR1 is SGHRS and CDR2 YFSETQ. Complete variable domain (other parts from reference TRBV5-1 and TRBJ2-7): KAGVTQTPRYLIKTRGQQVTLSCSPISGHRSVSWYQQTPGQGLQFLFEYFSETQRNKGNFPGRFSGRQFSNSRSEMNVSTLELGDSALYLCASSRTGGTYEQYFGPGTRLTVT.

By its share, this clone is medium-sized. Lacking the conserved final phenylalanine or tryptophan, this CDR3 likely reflects a read error. Because the CDR3's place on the DNA is in doubt, the DNA is left out and the CDR3 is given as listed by TCRdb. The chain's CDR3 is CASSLHNPSRDSLDARDA. The chain couples TRBV27 to TRBJ1-2; the table names TRBD1, a call not compared with the DNA. The CDR3 length is 18 residues, termini included. Looked up from germline, CDR1 is MNHEY and CDR2 is SMNVEV (reference sequence).